This TCR beta chain was found in a study of shared clonotypes between healthy human individuals. Findings and limits, study-wide: Only blood was sampled, and tissue TCR repertoires likely differ from blood ones.

A remark on this clone: Its antigen is still unknown.

Naive CD8 cells comprised CD45RO-negative, CCR7-positively selected cells, excluding terminally differentiated effector memory CD45RA+ cells. The CDR3 has 14 residues. The germline V gene encodes CDR1 SNHLY and CDR2 FYNNEI. The V gene end was trimmed by 7 bases and the J gene end by 4 bases; junction bases not matched to a gene: 7. The repertoire was sequenced with immunoSEQ multiplex PCR; TCRdb's copy has only in-frame clones and lacks some. This sample yields roughly 2.1 million clones, of which roughly 91% are seen a single time; approximately 1.7% belongs to the top ten. The rearrangement uses TRBV2 and TRBJ2-7, with 10 nucleotides matching TRBD1. Input material: naive CD8+ T cells from PBMCs. The TCR sequence derives from a man aged 18 to 30 in good health. Some clones in this sample may be carry-over from other donors' samples. In DNA form, the CDR3 reads TGTGCCAGCAATGGACAGGGGGAGGCTTACGAGCAGTACTTC. Translating it yields CASNGQGEAYEQYF.